The rows below give T cell receptor beta chains drawn from one sample of a study of beta chain features in type 1 diabetes. Sequenced by immunoSEQ multiplex PCR; TCRdb stores in-frame clones only, minus some. The sample includes hundreds of thousands of clones, roughly 31% of them seen just once. The specimen was naive CD4+ T cells from blood. These receptor sequences come from a man younger than 35 in good health. CDR3s include the opening cysteine and the closing phenylalanine or tryptophan. D genes are given only for firm matches. A row's size may be missing; if present it is once, few, many or a size class.

j_call,clone_size,d_call,v_call,cdr3_nt,cdr3_aa
TRBJ1-1,few,-,TRBV7-9,TGTGCCAGCAACCCCGGGACACTGAACACTGAAGCTTTCTTT,CASNPGTLNTEAFF
TRBJ2-5,-,-,TRBV11-2,TGTGCCAGCAGCCCACTTACCGGCAAGAGAATAGAGACCCAGTACTTC,CASSPLTGKRIETQYF
TRBJ2-2,-,-,TRBV5-4,TGTGCCAGCAGCTTGGCGCCAGCGGCGGACACCGGGGAGCTGTTTTTT,CASSLAPAADTGELFF
TRBJ2-1,-,-,TRBV9,TGTGCCAGCAGCGGGACCAGCTCCTACAATGAGCAGTTCTTC,CASSGTSSYNEQFF
TRBJ2-7,-,-,TRBV19,TGTGCCAGTAGTATTAGGGCCGGGAGCTACGAGCAGTACTTC,CASSIRAGSYEQYF
TRBJ2-3,-,-,TRBV7-2,TGTGCCAGCAGCTTACGAAGGGACACAGATACGCAGTATTTT,CASSLRRDTDTQYF
TRBJ1-3,few,-,TRBV30,TGTGCCTGGAGGCAGGCGGGGTCTGGAAACACCATATATTTT,CAWRQAGSGNTIYF
TRBJ2-1,-,-,TRBV10-3,TGTGCCATCAGTGAGTTCCGGACAGAGGATGAGCAGTTCTTC,CAISEFRTEDEQFF
TRBJ2-3,once,-,TRBV27,TGTGCCAGCAGCCCAGGGGTCTTTAGCACAGATACGCAGTATTTT,CASSPGVFSTDTQYF
TRBJ1-1,-,-,TRBV30,TGTGCCTGGAGTGTACGGGGCAGACCGAACACTGAAGCTTTCTTT,CAWSVRGRPNTEAFF
TRBJ2-1,few,-,TRBV5-1,TGCGCCAGCAGCTTGACCCCCGGGGATGAGCAGTTCTTC,CASSLTPGDEQFF
TRBJ1-2,few,TRBD1,TRBV30,TGTGCCTGGTCCCGGGACAGGGGGCCTAACTATGGCTACACCTTC,CAWSRDRGPNYGYTF
TRBJ2-1,-,TRBD2,TRBV11-2,TGTGCCAGCAGCTTTGAGCTAGCGGGAAACTACAATGAGCAGTTCTTC,CASSFELAGNYNEQFF
TRBJ2-3,-,-,TRBV4-3,TGCGCCAGCAGCCAAGATCCCAGCGGACGCACAGATACGCAGTATTTT,CASSQDPSGRTDTQYF
TRBJ1-2,few,-,TRBV7-2,TGTGCCAGCAGCTTATTCTCCCAGGGGTATGGCTACACCTTC,CASSLFSQGYGYTF
TRBJ2-7,-,-,TRBV7-3,TGTGCCAGCAGCTTAAGGAGAGGGGAGAAGAACGAGCAGTACTTC,CASSLRRGEKNEQYF